These T cell receptor beta chains were read from a single sample in a study of blood T cell repertoires in COVID-19. Repertoires were generated with immunoSEQ multiplex PCR, while TCRdb's copy carries only in-frame clones and drops some. The sample lists a few hundred thousand clones, nearly 90% occurring once. The material sequenced was PBMCs or T cells enriched from blood (not recorded which). Receptors were obtained from a woman aged 30 to 39 who had recovered from COVID-19. CDR3s include the opening cysteine and the closing phenylalanine or tryptophan. The D gene is left open where the match is weak. Only part of the rows carry a size: once, few, many, or a class if the clone is expanded.

size	J	length	V	D	DNA	CDR3
NA	TRBJ1-2	13	TRBV6-1	NA	TGTGCCAGCAGTGAGGCCTTTAACTATGGCTACACCTTC	CASSEAFNYGYTF
NA	TRBJ2-2	15	TRBV5-1	TRBD1	TGCGCCAGCAGCCTCGGGACAGGGGTCGCCGGGGAGCTGTTTTTT	CASSLGTGVAGELFF
NA	TRBJ1-5	15	TRBV6-5	NA	TGTGCCAGCAGTTACTCCAGATATAGCAATCAGCCCCAGCATTTT	CASSYSRYSNQPQHF
few	TRBJ1-2	16	TRBV3-1/TRBV3-2	TRBD1	TGTGCCAGCAGCCAGGGACGTGGGACAGGGGGCTTTGGCTACACCTTC	CASSQGRGTGGFGYTF
NA	TRBJ1-1	13	TRBV19	NA	TGTGCCAGTAGTCGACAGTCGAACACTGAAGCTTTCTTT	CASSRQSNTEAFF
NA	TRBJ1-2	15	TRBV5-5	TRBD1	TGTGCCAGCAGCTTAGGGACAGGGATTTCTATGGCTAGAACCTTC	CASSLGTGISMARTF
NA	TRBJ2-1	14	TRBV7-3	TRBD1	TGTGCCAGCAGCTCCTTGACAGGGGTAGGTGAGCAGTTCTTC	CASSSLTGVGEQFF
NA	TRBJ2-1	16	TRBV29-1	NA	TGCAGCGTTGAAGATCGGGAACGGAACCTCTACAATGAGCAGTTCTTC	CSVEDRERNLYNEQFF
once	TRBJ2-7	13	TRBV11-2	NA	TGTGCCAGCAGCGCAGGGGTCACCTACGAGCAGTACTTC	CASSAGVTYEQYF
NA	TRBJ2-2	21	TRBV5-1	TRBD2	TGCGCCAGCAGCTTTCCCAACCTACCGACTAGCGGGGGGGCGCACACCGGGGAGCTGTTTTTT	CASSFPNLPTSGGAHTGELFF
NA	TRBJ2-5	13	TRBV19	NA	TGTGCCAGTACCACCCAGGCGGGAGAGACCCAGTACTTC	CASTTQAGETQYF
NA	TRBJ2-1	14	TRBV11-2	NA	TGTGCCAGCAGCTCCCTCGACAGATTCAATGAGCAGTTCTTC	CASSSLDRFNEQFF
few	TRBJ2-7	14	TRBV7-3	TRBD1	TGTGCCAGCAGCTCGACGACAGGGGGAGGCGAGCAGTACTTC	CASSSTTGGGEQYF
NA	TRBJ1-4	14	TRBV6-5	NA	TGTGCCAGCAGTTACGGAGGAACTAATGAAAAACTGTTTTTT	CASSYGGTNEKLFF
NA	TRBJ2-1	14	TRBV7-3	NA	TGTGCCAGCAGCGAGAAATCGGGTCGAAATGAGCAGTTCTTC	CASSEKSGRNEQFF
NA	TRBJ1-2	17	TRBV27	NA	TGTGCCAGCACCCCCCGATACGTCGGGGGAAGGCTCTTTGGCTACACCTTC	CASTPRYVGGRLFGYTF
NA	TRBJ2-7	16	TRBV19	NA	TGTGCCAGTAGCAGGGCTAGTGGAGAGAGCTCCTACGAGCAGTACTTC	CASSRASGESSYEQYF
NA	TRBJ2-1	13	TRBV5-4	NA	TGTGCCAGCAGCTTGGGCGGTGCTGGGGAGCAGTTCTTC	CASSLGGAGEQFF
NA	TRBJ2-7	13	TRBV19	TRBD1	TGTGCCAGTAGTGGGACAGACTCCTACGAGCAGTACTTC	CASSGTDSYEQYF
NA	TRBJ1-5	13	TRBV19	NA	TGTGCCAGTAGTAAGCTTAGCAATCAGCCCCAGCATTTT	CASSKLSNQPQHF
NA	TRBJ2-7	14	TRBV9	TRBD2	TGTGCCAGCAGCCTAGCGGGGGAGCGATACGAGCAGTACTTC	CASSLAGERYEQYF
NA	TRBJ2-5	14	TRBV6-1	NA	TGTGCCAGCAGTGAAGCATCCGGTATAGAGACCCAGTACTTC	CASSEASGIETQYF
once	TRBJ1-5	16	TRBV19	NA	TGTGCCAGTAGTCCTACAGAGCCCCCGAGCAATCAGCCCCAGCATTTT	CASSPTEPPSNQPQHF
NA	TRBJ2-7	16	TRBV14	NA	TGTGCCAGCAGCCAAGATCTACTCGGTACAGGCGGTGGGCAGTACTTC	CASSQDLLGTGGGQYF
NA	TRBJ1-2	14	TRBV5-1	NA	TGCGCCAGCAGCTTGGCCCGGGCAGGGAATGGCTACACCTTC	CASSLARAGNGYTF
NA	TRBJ1-2	13	TRBV12-3/TRBV12-4	NA	TGTGCCAGCAGTTTGGAGACAGACTCTGGCTACACCTTC	CASSLETDSGYTF
NA	TRBJ1-2	13	TRBV5-1	NA	TGCGCCAGCAGCCTGGCTGGCCAGGGCGGCTACACCTTC	CASSLAGQGGYTF
NA	TRBJ2-1	14	TRBV9	TRBD1	TGTGCCAGCAGCGTAGACACAGGGGACAATGAGCAGTTCTTC	CASSVDTGDNEQFF
NA	TRBJ1-1	15	TRBV9	NA	TGTGCCAGCAGCGGCAGGGACGGGGGACGAACTGAAGCTTTCTTT	CASSGRDGGRTEAFF
NA	TRBJ1-5	17	TRBV21-1	NA	TGTGCCAGCAGCAAAGGGTGCCTAGGACAGGCCAATCAGCCCCAGCATTTT	CASSKGCLGQANQPQHF
NA	TRBJ1-2	15	TRBV28	NA	TGTGCCAGCAGTCTCCTCGGCGGCCCGAGGCATGGCTACACCTTC	CASSLLGGPRHGYTF
NA	TRBJ2-1	13	TRBV5-1	NA	TGCGCCAGCAGGGGGGGCTCCTACAATGAGCAGTTCTTC	CASRGGSYNEQFF
NA	TRBJ2-5	15	TRBV5-1	TRBD1	TGCGCCAGCAGCCAGGGGGTGGGCCCTCAAGAGACCCAGTACTTC	CASSQGVGPQETQYF
NA	TRBJ2-1	14	TRBV11-2	TRBD1	TGTGCCAGCAGCTCCTCCGGGACAGTCAATGAGCAGTTCTTC	CASSSSGTVNEQFF
NA	TRBJ1-1	14	TRBV19	NA	TGTGCCAGTAGTATACTACCCGCGGGCACTGAAGCTTTCTTT	CASSILPAGTEAFF
NA	TRBJ1-1	14	TRBV18	NA	TGTGCCAGCTCATTAACGACACCGACGGTTGAAGCTTTCTTT	CASSLTTPTVEAFF
NA	TRBJ1-6	13	TRBV19	NA	TGTGCCAGTACAGAGCAGCGGAATTCACCCCTCCACTTT	CASTEQRNSPLHF
NA	TRBJ2-5	11	TRBV6-5	NA	TGTGCCAGCGCCCGGGGAGAGACCCAGTACTTC	CASARGETQYF
NA	TRBJ1-2	14	TRBV19	TRBD1	TGTGCCAGTAGTCCAGAGGGGACAGACTTTGGCTACACCTTC	CASSPEGTDFGYTF
once	TRBJ1-4	16	TRBV20-1	TRBD1	TGCAGTGCTAGTGGGGCAGGGGGTATGGGTAATGAAAAACTGTTTTTT	CSASGAGGMGNEKLFF
few	TRBJ2-7	12	TRBV7-9	NA	TGTGCCAGCAGCTTAGGGACAGACGAGCAGTACTTC	CASSLGTDEQYF
once	TRBJ1-1	13	TRBV9	NA	TGTGCCAGCAGCCCAACGGGGGTCACTGAAGCTTTCTTT	CASSPTGVTEAFF
few	TRBJ1-3	14	TRBV6-5	NA	TGTGCCAGCAGTCCCGACAATTCTGGAAACACCATATATTTT	CASSPDNSGNTIYF
once	TRBJ1-1	17	TRBV11-2	TRBD1	TGTGCCAGCAGCTTTAGGGGACAGGGGGCGATGAACACTGAAGCTTTCTTT	CASSFRGQGAMNTEAFF
NA	TRBJ1-4	13	TRBV6-5	NA	TGTGCCAGCAGAGCGTACAAGAATGAAAAACTGTTTTTT	CASRAYKNEKLFF
NA	TRBJ1-2	13	TRBV9	NA	TGTGCCAGCAGCCCTCGGCGGCGATATGGCTACACCTTC	CASSPRRRYGYTF
NA	TRBJ1-2	13	TRBV5-1	NA	TGCGCCAGCAGCCCAGGGGATAACTATGGCTACACCTTC	CASSPGDNYGYTF
NA	TRBJ1-3	14	TRBV7-8	NA	TGTGCCAGCAACACCGGGAACTCTGGAAACACCATATATTTT	CASNTGNSGNTIYF
NA	TRBJ2-7	15	TRBV19	NA	TGTGCCAGCTCCGAAGCGGGACAGGTCTCCTACGAGCAGTACTTC	CASSEAGQVSYEQYF
NA	TRBJ2-7	14	TRBV18	NA	TGTGCCAGCTCACCTGAGACAAATTCCTACGAGCAGTACTTC	CASSPETNSYEQYF
few	TRBJ1-1	13	TRBV12-3/TRBV12-4	NA	TGTGCCAGCAGTTTTTGGCAGGACACTGAAGCTTTCTTT	CASSFWQDTEAFF
NA	TRBJ1-4	16	TRBV3-1/TRBV3-2	TRBD1	TGTGCCAGCAGCCAAGACGGGACAGGGGTAGATGAAAAACTGTTTTTT	CASSQDGTGVDEKLFF
NA	TRBJ2-5	15	TRBV6-6	NA	TGTGCCAGCAGTTACGGCGGGGGCCGGGAAGAGACCCAGTACTTC	CASSYGGGREETQYF
NA	TRBJ2-3	15	TRBV7-9	TRBD1	TGTGCCAGCAGCATGGGACAGACTAGCACAGATACGCAGTATTTT	CASSMGQTSTDTQYF
NA	TRBJ1-6	13	TRBV30	NA	TGTGCCTGGGACCGGGGGTACAATTCACCCCTCCACTTT	CAWDRGYNSPLHF
NA	TRBJ1-2	18	TRBV19	TRBD1	TGTGCCAGTTCCTCTCCCCGGGACAGGGGGCGACCTAACTATGGCTACACCTTC	CASSSPRDRGRPNYGYTF
once	TRBJ2-7	13	TRBV25-1	TRBD2	TGTGCCAGCAGGACGGGGGGGCGGTACGAGCAGTACTTC	CASRTGGRYEQYF
NA	TRBJ1-1	13	TRBV30	NA	TGTGCCTGGAGTGCAACTATGAACACTGAAGCTTTCTTT	CAWSATMNTEAFF
NA	TRBJ1-5	14	TRBV2	NA	TGTGCCAGCACCCGAGAGGGAGGCAATCAGCCCCAGCATTTT	CASTREGGNQPQHF